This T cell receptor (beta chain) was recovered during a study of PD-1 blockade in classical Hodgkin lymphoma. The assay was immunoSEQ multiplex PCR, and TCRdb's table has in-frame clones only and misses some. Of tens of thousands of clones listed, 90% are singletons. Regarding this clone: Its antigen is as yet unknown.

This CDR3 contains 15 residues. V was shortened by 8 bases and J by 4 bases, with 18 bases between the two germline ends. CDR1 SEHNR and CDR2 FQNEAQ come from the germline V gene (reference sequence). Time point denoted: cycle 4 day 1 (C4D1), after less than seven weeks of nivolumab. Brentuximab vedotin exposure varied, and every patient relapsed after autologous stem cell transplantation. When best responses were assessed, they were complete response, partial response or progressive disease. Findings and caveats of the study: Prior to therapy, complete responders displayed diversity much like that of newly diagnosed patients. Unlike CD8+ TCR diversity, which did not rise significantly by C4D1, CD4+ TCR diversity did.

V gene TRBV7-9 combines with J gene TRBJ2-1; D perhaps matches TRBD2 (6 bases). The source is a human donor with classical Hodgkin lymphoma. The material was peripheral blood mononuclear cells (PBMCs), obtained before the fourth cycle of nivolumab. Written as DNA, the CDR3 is TGTGCCAGCTTATTACCCGAAGGAGGGTACAATGAGCAGTTCTTC. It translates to CASLLPEGGYNEQFF.